The sequence of this T cell receptor beta chain was determined in a study of cytomegalovirus exposure and HLA in healthy donors. The study, taken as a whole, reports: The study listed 150 to 200 cytomegalovirus-associated TCR beta chains. Most TCR sequences showed up rarely, but some public TCRs showed up in many donors.

V was pared by 0 bases and J by 10 bases, with 14 bases between. Germline V gene data show CDR1 as SGDLS and CDR2 as YYNGEE. The CDR3 runs 15 residues. It was the approximately 110-subject validation cohort, separate from the roughly 700-subject first cohort, to which the donors belonged. Generated by immunoSEQ multiplex PCR, the TCRdb table keeps only in-frame clones and is missing some. In the table there are about 120,000 clones, approximately 92% of which are singletons. Turning to this clone: Antigen specificity is unknown.

This sequence was found in a woman aged 18-30 years in good health and CMV-seronegative. The sequenced sample was PBMCs. This rearrangement joins TRBV9 to TRBJ1-6; TRBD1 is a possible D gene (6 bases). The CDR3 DNA follows: TGTGCCAGCAGCGTAGGGAGGGGGGGTAACTCACCCCTCCACTTT. Protein sequence: CASSVGRGGNSPLHF.